The source of this T cell receptor beta chain is a study of cytomegalovirus exposure and HLA in healthy donors. Whole-study results and caveats: CMV antigen specificity was confirmed in vitro for three CMV-associated chains. Analyses of presence and absence presupposed an approximately uniform sequencing depth across donors.

On this clone itself: Antigen: not known.

The CDR3 consists of 13 residues. From germline, CDR1 is MNHNS and CDR2 SASEGT. V lost 4 bases, J lost 3 bases, and 6 bases lay in between. Vbeta (60) and Jbeta (13) primers were used in the PCR. Per the original methods: Counted up in a later analysis, unique TCR beta chains came to approximately 77 million, with around 9.9 million shared. TCRdb's table, derived via immunoSEQ multiplex PCR, lists solely in-frame clones and lacks some. The V and J calls and the clone size are those of that table, but D and trimming were determined from the DNA. The ten top clones account for around 3.5%, within a sample of 85,000 to 110,000 clones.

The J gene is TRBJ2-2, the V gene TRBV6-1; D unclear. This receptor was identified in a man aged 40-49 years in good health and CMV-seronegative. The sequenced sample consisted of PBMCs. This CDR3 reads CASSASYTGELFF. The DNA for the CDR3 is TGTGCCAGCAGTGCTAGTTACACCGGGGAGCTGTTTTTT.